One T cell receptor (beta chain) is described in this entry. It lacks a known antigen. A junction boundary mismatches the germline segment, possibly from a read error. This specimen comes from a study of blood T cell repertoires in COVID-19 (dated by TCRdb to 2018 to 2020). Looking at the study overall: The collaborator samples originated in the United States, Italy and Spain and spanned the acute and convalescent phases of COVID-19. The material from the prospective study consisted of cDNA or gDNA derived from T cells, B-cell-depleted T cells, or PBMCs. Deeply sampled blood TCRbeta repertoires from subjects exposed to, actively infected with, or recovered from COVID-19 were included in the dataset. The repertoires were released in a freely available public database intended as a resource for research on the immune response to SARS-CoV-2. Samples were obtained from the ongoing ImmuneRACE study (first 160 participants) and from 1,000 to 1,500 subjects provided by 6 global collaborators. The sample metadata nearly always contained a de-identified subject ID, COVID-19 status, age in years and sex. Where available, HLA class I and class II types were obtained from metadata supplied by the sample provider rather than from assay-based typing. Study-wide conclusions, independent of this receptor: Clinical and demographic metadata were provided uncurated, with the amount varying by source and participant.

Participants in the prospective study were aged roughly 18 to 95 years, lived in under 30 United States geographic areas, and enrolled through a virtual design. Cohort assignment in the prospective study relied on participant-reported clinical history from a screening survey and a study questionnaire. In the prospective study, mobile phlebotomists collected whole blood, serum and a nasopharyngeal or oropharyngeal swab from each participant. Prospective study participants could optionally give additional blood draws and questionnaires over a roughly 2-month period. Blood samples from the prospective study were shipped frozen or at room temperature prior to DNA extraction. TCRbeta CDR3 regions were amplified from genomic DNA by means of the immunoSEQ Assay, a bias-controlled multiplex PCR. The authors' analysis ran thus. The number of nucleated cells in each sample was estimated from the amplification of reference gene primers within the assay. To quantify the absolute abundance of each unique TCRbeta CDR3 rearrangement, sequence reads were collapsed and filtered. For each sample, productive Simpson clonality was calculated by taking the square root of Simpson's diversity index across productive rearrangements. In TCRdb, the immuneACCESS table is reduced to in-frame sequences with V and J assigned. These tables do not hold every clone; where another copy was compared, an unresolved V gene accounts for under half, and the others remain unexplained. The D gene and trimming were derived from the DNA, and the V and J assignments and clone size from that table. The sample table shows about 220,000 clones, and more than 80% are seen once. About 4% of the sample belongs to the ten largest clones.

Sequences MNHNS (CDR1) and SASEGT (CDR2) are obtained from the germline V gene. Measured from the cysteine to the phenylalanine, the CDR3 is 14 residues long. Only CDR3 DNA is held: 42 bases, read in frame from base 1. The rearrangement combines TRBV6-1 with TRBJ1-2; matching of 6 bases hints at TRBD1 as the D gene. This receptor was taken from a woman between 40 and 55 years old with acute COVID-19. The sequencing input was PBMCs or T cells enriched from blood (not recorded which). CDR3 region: CASSEETTGYGYTF. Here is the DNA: TGTGCCAGCAGCGAAGAGACGACAGGCTATGGCTACACCTTC.